Listed here are 28 T cell receptor beta chains from one sample, sequenced in a study of T cells in Graves' hyperthyroidism and ophthalmopathy. The investigators amplified TCR beta CDR3 regions from RNA transcripts. Researchers ran a first-round RT-PCR on the TCR CDR3 using the HTBI primer set. A single record per CDR3 protein comes from TCRdb applying MiXCR to the multiplex PCR reads. The data contain fewer than 650,000 distinct CDR3 sequences, about 14% of them singletons. The sequenced sample consisted of blood. Receptors were obtained from a woman in her 30s with Graves' hyperthyroidism that later progressed to Graves' ophthalmopathy.

This clonotype was counted at least ten times. This chain joins TRBV6-2 or TRBV6-3 and TRBJ1-1; possibly TRBD1 for D (5 bases). The germline gives CDR1 MNHEY, CDR2 SVGEGT. With 0 bases removed from V and 3 bases from J, the gap between germline ends came to 11 bases. This CDR3 spans 15 amino acids. The CDR3 coding sequence is TGTGCCAGCAGTTACTCGATGACGGGGGACACTGAAGCTTTCTTT. Protein: CASSYSMTGDTEAFF.

This chain links TRBV29-1 with TRBJ2-1, with a possible D match to TRBD2 (5 bases). V lost 2 bases to trimming and J lost 8 bases, with 13 bases between them. The length of the CDR3 is 13 residues. Per the germline V gene, CDR1 is SQVTM and CDR2 is ANQGSEA. CDR3 loop: CSVEKASRYEQFF. As DNA, the CDR3 is TGCAGCGTTGAAAAAGCTAGCCGGTATGAGCAGTTCTTC.

This clonotype was found many times. The chain is built from TRBV11-2 and TRBJ1-5; D is uncertain. With 3 bases removed from V and 2 bases from J, the gap between germline ends came to 5 bases. This CDR3 comprises 13 residues. Germline V gene data show CDR1 as SGHAT and CDR2 as FQNNGV. CDR3 loop: CASSLGRNQPQHF. Written as DNA, the CDR3 is TGTGCCAGCAGCTTGGGCCGCAATCAGCCCCAGCATTTT. Full variable domain (missing parts from reference TRBV11-2 and TRBJ1-5): EAGVAQSPRYKIIEKRQSVAFWCNPISGHATLYWYQQILGQGPKLLIQFQNNGVVDDSQLPKDRFSAERLKGVDSTLKIQPAKLEDSAVYLCASSLGRNQPQHFGDGTRLSIL.

This clonotype appeared many times. The rearrangement uses TRBV5-6 and TRBJ2-1; TRBD2 is a possible D gene (6 bases). With 1 base removed from V and 6 bases from J, the gap between germline ends came to 20 bases. Germline assignment: CDR1 SGHDT and CDR2 YYEEEE. The CDR3 has 17 amino acids. This CDR3 reads CASSLRWDGSGGNEQFF. DNA for the CDR3: TGTGCCAGCAGCTTGCGATGGGACGGGAGTGGGGGCAATGAGCAGTTCTTC.

This clonotype has a handful of counts. A clone one base away is much larger, so this may be a read error. The chain uses TRBV12-3 or TRBV12-4 and TRBJ2-2, with 8 bases aligning to TRBD1. The CDR3 sequence is 16 residues long. The J segment lost 8 bases and the V segment lost 5 bases, leaving 13 bases of the junction unmatched. The CDR3: CASSPLWGQVTGELFF. As DNA, the CDR3 is TGTGCCAGCAGTCCCCTTTGGGGACAGGTGACGGGGGAGCTGTTTTTT.

This clonotype has a handful of counts. A much larger clone differs from this one at a single base, so this may be a read error. The chain is built from TRBV2 and TRBJ1-2, with no clear D. CDR1 and CDR2 (germline): SNHLY, FYNNEI. This CDR3 has 14 amino acids. The CDR3 loop is CASRETQGNYGHTF. The CDR3 coding sequence is TGTGCCAGCAGGGAGACTCAAGGGAACTATGGCCACACCTTC. The variable domain in full, with the rest retrieved from reference TRBV2 and TRBJ1-2, is EPEVTQTPSHQVTQMGQEVILRCVPISNHLYFYWYRQILGQKVEFLVSFYNNEISEKSEIFDDQFSVERPDGSNFTLKIRSTKLEDSAMYFCASRETQGNYGHTFGSGTRLTVV.

This clonotype appeared many times. This chain uses TRBV19 with TRBJ2-1, with TRBD2 identical over 9 bases. The J segment lost 5 bases and the V segment lost 8 bases, leaving 10 bases of the junction unmatched. The CDR3 contains 15 residues. CDR1 LNHDA and CDR2 SQIVND come from the germline V gene (reference sequence). Here the CDR3 DNA reads TGTGCCAGTGGGGGTCAGACTAGCGGACACAATGAGCAGTTCTTC. It specifies CASGGQTSGHNEQFF.

This clonotype was observed at least ten times. The rearrangement uses TRBV12-3 or TRBV12-4 and TRBJ1-6; D unresolved. The CDR3 consists of 14 residues. Trimming took 3 bases from V and 10 from J, leaving 13 bases between them. The CDR3 DNA follows: TGTGCCAGCAGTTTCCGGGGAGAAGGATCACCCCTCCACTTT. It translates to CASSFRGEGSPLHF.

The chain has TRBV14 and TRBJ2-7, with D possibly TRBD2 on 5 matching bases. Trimming left V 0 bases short and J 5 bases short, with 14 bases between. The CDR3 length is 15 residues. Germline loops: CDR1 SGHDN, CDR2 FVKESK. The CDR3 protein is CASSQDMRAVHEQYF. The CDR3 DNA sequence: TGTGCCAGCAGCCAAGATATGAGGGCAGTTCACGAGCAGTACTTC.

This clonotype was picked up many times. The chain has TRBV5-6 and TRBJ1-1; weak D call: TRBD1 (6 bases). CDR3 size: 12 residues. The ends were cut back, 4 bases at V and 5 bases at J, with 9 bases in the middle. Germline loops: CDR1 SGHDT, CDR2 YYEEEE. CDR3 region: CASSAGATEAFF. The DNA for the CDR3 is TGTGCCAGCAGCGCGGGGGCGACTGAAGCTTTCTTT.

This clonotype was seen more than once but under ten times. The chain combines TRBV6-5 with TRBJ2-1, with 10 bases that match TRBD1. CDR3 length: 15 residues. V shed 3 bases, J shed 8 bases, and the junction held 7 bases outside the gene matches. CDR1 is MNHEY and CDR2 is SVGAGI in the germline V gene. The CDR3 spells CASSYLGTGAYEQFF. DNA for the CDR3: TGTGCCAGCAGTTATCTCGGGACAGGGGCCTATGAGCAGTTCTTC.

This clonotype was counted at least ten times. The V call is TRBV30, the J call TRBJ1-1; D is uncertain. Germline V lookup: CDR1 GTSNPN, CDR2 SVGIG (reference sequence). The CDR3 has 14 residues. V dropped 5 bases and J dropped 0 bases, with 13 bases sitting between them. The CDR3 DNA reads as TGTGCCTGGGTACAGAGCGCTTTGAACACTGAAGCTTTCTTT. Translated: CAWVQSALNTEAFF.

CDR3 sequence: CASSPDRDSYEQYF. The CDR3 DNA follows: TGTGCCAGCAGTCCCGACAGGGACTCCTACGAGCAGTACTTC. This rearrangement joins TRBV6-2 or TRBV6-3 to TRBJ2-7; 7 bases fit TRBD1. V gave up 5 bases and J gave up 0 bases; unmatched junction bases: 4. CDR3 length: 14 amino acids. Germline CDR1 MNHEY, CDR2 SVGEGT.

As for this clonotype: This may be a read error: a much more frequent sequence differs by one nucleotide. The chain is built from TRBV7-8 and TRBJ1-5; TRBD1 is a possible D gene (5 bases). V was cut by 3 bases and J by 3 bases, with 15 bases left in between. The CDR3 is 16 residues long. The V gene's germline CDR1 is SGHVS and CDR2 FQNEAQ. CDR3 sequence (DNA): TGTGCCAGCAGCTTCCGGGGACGGGGGGACAATCAGCCCCAGCATTTT. This codes for CASSFRGRGDNQPQHF.

This clonotype occurred many times. V is TRBV5-6 and J is TRBJ2-4; perhaps TRBD2 as D (5 bases). Trimming shortened V by 0 bases and J by 4 bases, and 8 bases separated the two germline ends. CDR3 length: 14 residues. The germline V gene encodes CDR1 SGHDT and CDR2 YYEEEE. CDR3 DNA sequence: TGTGCCAGCAGCTTGGCGACTACAAAAAACATTCAGTACTTC. The encoded protein is CASSLATTKNIQYF.

The chain links TRBV30 to TRBJ1-2; 7 bases are shared with TRBD1. The V gene's germline CDR1 is GTSNPN and CDR2 SVGIG (reference sequence). This CDR3 has 16 amino acids. V shed 0 bases, J shed 4 bases, and the junction held 11 bases outside the gene matches. CDR3 DNA: TGTGCCTGGAGTGTACGCGGGGGACAGTTGGTCTATGGCTACACCTTC. Its translation: CAWSVRGGQLVYGYTF.

The V gene is TRBV5-1, the J gene TRBJ2-7; TRBD2 matches at 10 bases. The CDR3 extends over 16 amino acids. CDR1 is SGHRS and CDR2 is YFSETQ in the germline V gene. V was pared by 4 bases and J by 6 bases, with 13 bases of the junction left unmatched. CDR3 in amino acids: CASSTRSGRENVEQYF. The CDR3 DNA sequence: TGCGCCAGCAGCACCAGAAGCGGGAGGGAAAACGTCGAGCAGTACTTC. Filled out from reference TRBV5-1 and TRBJ2-7, the complete variable domain reads KAGVTQTPRYLIKTRGQQVTLSCSPISGHRSVSWYQQTPGQGLQFLFEYFSETQRNKGNFPGRFSGRQFSNSRSEMNVSTLELGDSALYLCASSTRSGRENVEQYFGPGTRLTVT.

This clonotype has ten or more counts. The CDR3 is CASSPDRGAGYGYTF. The CDR3 coding sequence is TGTGCCAGCAGTCCCGACCGGGGGGCAGGGTATGGCTACACCTTC. The rearrangement uses TRBV6-1 and TRBJ1-2; tentative D call: TRBD1 (6 bases). Per germline, CDR1 MNHNS and CDR2 SASEGT. V was trimmed by 5 bases and J by 5 bases, leaving 18 bases between them. The CDR3 runs to 15 residues.

This clonotype has at least ten counts. The CDR3: CASSPRDPNTEAFF. Written as DNA, the CDR3 is TGTGCCAGCAGTCCTAGGGACCCAAACACTGAAGCTTTCTTT. The chain carries TRBV6-2 or TRBV6-3 and TRBJ1-1; D might be TRBD1 (5 bases). CDR3 length: 14 amino acids. V was cut by 5 bases and J by 2 bases, with 12 bases left in between. CDR1 and CDR2 from the germline V gene are MNHEY and SVGEGT.

This clonotype has a count of ten or more. This rearrangement joins TRBV7-9 to TRBJ2-5; D unclear. CDR3 length: 14 residues. Germline loops: CDR1 SEHNR, CDR2 FQNEAQ (reference sequence). With 5 bases removed from V and 2 bases from J, the gap between germline ends came to 12 bases. Here the CDR3 DNA reads TGTGCCAGCAGCCCAACGGAAGGTCAAGAGACCCAGTACTTC. Translated: CASSPTEGQETQYF. Variable domain in full (rest from reference TRBV7-9 and TRBJ2-5): DTGVSQNPRHKITKRGQNVTFRCDPISEHNRLYWYRQTLGQGPEFLTYFQNEAQLEKSRLLSDRFSAERPKGSFSTLEIQRTEQGDSAMYLCASSPTEGQETQYFGPGTRLLVL.

This clonotype showed up many times. This chain links TRBV27 with TRBJ2-7; the D gene is possibly TRBD2 (6 bases). CDR1 is MNHEY, CDR2 SMNVEV, per germline (reference sequence). Trimming removed 6 bases at V and 4 bases at J, with 13 bases between. The CDR3 consists of 13 residues. Here the CDR3 DNA reads TGTGCCAGCAGCCCAGGGACTTATTACGAGCAGTACTTC. Protein product: CASSPGTYYEQYF.

This clonotype was seen a handful of times. This chain links TRBV6-2 or TRBV6-3 with TRBJ1-2; TRBD1 matches 7 bases. This CDR3 region has 14 residues. The trim removed 6 bases at V and 8 bases at J, leaving 12 bases unmatched. CDR1 is MNHEY, CDR2 SVGEGT, per germline. CDR3 bases: TGTGCCAGCAGCAACAGGGGAGGAATTCAGGGCTACACCTTC. Amino acid sequence: CASSNRGGIQGYTF.

The CDR3 DNA reads as TGTGCCACCAGAGAAGAGACCCAGTACTTC. Amino acid sequence: CATREETQYF. V is TRBV24-1 and J is TRBJ2-5; D gene uncertain. Trimming shortened V by 7 bases and J by 3 bases, and 2 bases separated the two germline ends. The germline V gene encodes CDR1 KGHDR and CDR2 SFDVKD. There are 10 residues in the CDR3.

V is TRBV4-1 and J is TRBJ1-4; the D gene is possibly TRBD1 (5 bases). The CDR3 runs 22 residues. V was pared by 0 bases and J by 2 bases, with 28 bases between. Germline V lookup: CDR1 MGHRA, CDR2 YSYEKL. The CDR3 loop is CASSQDPFPTRGTAATNEKLFF. CDR3 in DNA: TGCGCCAGCAGCCAAGATCCTTTCCCGACACGGGGCACCGCAGCGACTAATGAAAAACTGTTTTTT.

This clonotype has ten or more counts. The chain carries TRBV7-8 and TRBJ1-1, with D hard to call. With 2 bases removed from V and 1 base from J, the gap between germline ends came to 11 bases. Germline CDR1 SGHVS, CDR2 FQNEAQ. The CDR3 is 15 residues long. The CDR3 coding sequence is TGTGCCAGCAGCTTAATCGGCGGTCCGAACACTGAAGCTTTCTTT. It yields the protein CASSLIGGPNTEAFF.

The chain links TRBV20-1 to TRBJ2-7; 8 bases agree with TRBD2. CDR3 length: 15 amino acids. Trimming removed 5 bases from V and 3 bases from J; junction bases left unmatched: 12. Germline CDR1 and CDR2: DFQATT and SNEGSKA (reference sequence). The CDR3: CSAGHLGREVYEQYF. In DNA, the CDR3 is TGCAGTGCTGGCCACCTCGGGCGGGAGGTCTACGAGCAGTACTTC.

The chain links TRBV28 to TRBJ1-1; possible D gene TRBD1, 6 bases. The CDR3 length is 16 residues. With 8 bases removed from V and 7 bases from J, the gap between germline ends came to 26 bases. Per germline, CDR1 MDHEN and CDR2 SYDVKM. The CDR3 protein is CASFTNPGAGADEAFF. The CDR3 bases are TGTGCCAGCTTTACTAACCCGGGGGCTGGGGCTGATGAAGCTTTCTTT. The variable domain in full, completed from reference TRBV28 and TRBJ1-1, reads DVKVTQSSRYLVKRTGEKVFLECVQDMDHENMFWYRQDPGLGLRLIYFSYDVKMKEKGDIPEGYSVSREKKERFSLILESASTNQTSMYLCASFTNPGAGADEAFFGQGTRLTVV.

This clonotype was detected only a few times. V gene TRBV30 combines with J gene TRBJ1-1; tentative D call: TRBD1 (5 bases). The ends were cut back, 0 bases at V and 1 base at J, with 12 bases in the middle. Germline CDR1 and CDR2: GTSNPN and SVGIG (reference sequence). This CDR3 region has 15 residues. The CDR3 sequence is CAWSVGQAGNTEAFF. The CDR3 region has the DNA TGTGCCTGGAGTGTGGGGCAGGCGGGGAACACTGAAGCTTTCTTT.